Included here is one T cell receptor beta chain sequence, with context. Its antigen is currently unknown. The repertoire was sequenced with immunoSEQ multiplex PCR; TCRdb's copy has only in-frame clones and lacks some. The table has 340,000 or so clones, about 93% seen once. Losses at the gene ends were 4 bases for V and 7 bases for J; bases not matched to a gene: 5. Germline CDR1 reads LGHDT; CDR2 reads YNNKEL (reference sequence). There are 14 residues in the CDR3. Time point meaning: blood from clinic visit 5 months post-surgery; TSC patient then seizure free. The sequenced cases were selected for having the highest brain T cell transcript signatures. Patients received at least one anti-epileptic drug before surgery. This sample is part of a study of brain T cells in children with intractable seizures. Study-level findings and limits: Clones missing pre-surgery may reflect undersampling of that blood sample.

This TCR was recovered from a boy in the first two years of life with tuberous sclerosis and intractable seizures. The chain is built from TRBV3-1 (or the pseudogene TRBV3-2) and TRBJ2-4, with 9 bases lining up with TRBD2. The starting material was peripheral blood, obtained more than 4 months after surgery. For the CDR3, the DNA is TGTGCCAGCAGCCTTCGCGGGGGGGCCAACATTCAGTACTTC. As protein: CASSLRGGANIQYF.